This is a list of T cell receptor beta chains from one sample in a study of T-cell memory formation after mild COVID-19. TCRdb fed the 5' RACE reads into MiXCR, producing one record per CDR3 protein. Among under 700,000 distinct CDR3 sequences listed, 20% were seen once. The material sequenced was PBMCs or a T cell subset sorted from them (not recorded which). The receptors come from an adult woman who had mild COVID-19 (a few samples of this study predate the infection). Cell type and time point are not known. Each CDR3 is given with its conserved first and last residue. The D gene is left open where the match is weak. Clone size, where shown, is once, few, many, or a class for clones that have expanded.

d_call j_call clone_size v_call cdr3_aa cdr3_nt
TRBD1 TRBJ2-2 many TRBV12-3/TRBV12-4 CASSFYRGPGELFF TGTGCCAGCAGTTTCTACAGGGGGCCCGGGGAGCTGTTTTTT
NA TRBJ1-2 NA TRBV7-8 CASSPSRAGDYGYTF TGTGCCAGCAGCCCAAGCCGGGCAGGGGACTATGGCTACACCTTC
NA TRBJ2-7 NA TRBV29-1 CSVEGSSYEQYF TGCAGCGTTGAGGGCAGCTCCTACGAGCAGTACTTC
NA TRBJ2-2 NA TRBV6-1 CASRQGTGELFF TGTGCCAGCAGGCAGGGGACCGGGGAGCTGTTTTTT
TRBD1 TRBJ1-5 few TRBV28 CASRTGQGISNQPQHF TGTGCCAGCAGAACGGGACAGGGGATTAGCAATCAGCCCCAGCATTTT
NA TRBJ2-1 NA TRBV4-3 CASRRKMVASPYNEQFF TGCGCCAGCAGGCGCAAGATGGTGGCTAGTCCCTACAATGAGCAGTTCTTC
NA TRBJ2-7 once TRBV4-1 CARLEGRRYEGDF TGCGCCAGACTCGAGGGACGGCGCTACGAGGGAGACTTC
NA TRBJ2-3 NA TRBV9 CASSVWGSGTDTQYF TGTGCCAGCAGCGTTTGGGGGTCCGGCACAGATACGCAGTATTTT
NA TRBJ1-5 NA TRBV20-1 CSASTTAYNQPQHF TGCAGTGCTAGCACGACAGCATACAATCAGCCCCAGCATTTT
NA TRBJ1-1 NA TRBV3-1 CASSQRGSAEAFF TGTGCCAGCAGCCAAAGAGGGTCGGCCGAAGCTTTCTTT
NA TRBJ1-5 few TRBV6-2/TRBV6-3 CASSYSWRGRNQPQHF TGTGCCAGCAGTTACAGCTGGAGGGGTCGCAATCAGCCCCAGCATTTT
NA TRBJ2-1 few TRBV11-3 CASTPGVQRSDEQFF TGTGCCAGCACCCCGGGGGTTCAGCGCTCGGATGAGCAGTTCTTC
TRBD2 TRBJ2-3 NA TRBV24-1 CATSDLGSGGLGYTQYF TGTGCCACCAGTGATTTGGGTAGCGGGGGGCTCGGGTATACGCAGTATTTT
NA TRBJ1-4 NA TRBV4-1 CASSQVYSATAKNEKLFF TGCGCCAGCAGCCAAGTATATTCCGCGACGGCTAAAAATGAAAAACTGTTTTTT
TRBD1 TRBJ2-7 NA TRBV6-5 CASSYRSGGPYEQYF TGTGCCAGCAGTTACCGGTCAGGGGGCCCCTACGAGCAGTACTTC
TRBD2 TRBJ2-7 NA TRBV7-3 CASRLTSGAGEQYF TGTGCCAGCAGATTGACTAGCGGAGCAGGGGAGCAGTACTTC
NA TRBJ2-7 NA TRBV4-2 CASSQDLRDATEQYF TGTGCCAGCAGCCAAGATTTGCGGGATGCTACGGAGCAGTACTTC
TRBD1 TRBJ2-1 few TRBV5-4 CASSPAAQTGLSKFF TGTGCCAGCAGCCCGGCGGCCCAGACAGGGTTGAGTAAGTTCTTC
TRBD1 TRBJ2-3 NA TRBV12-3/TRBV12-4 CASTWETGRTDTQYF TGTGCCAGCACCTGGGAGACAGGGCGCACAGATACGCAGTATTTT
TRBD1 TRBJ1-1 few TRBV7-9 CASSLGGAGTGGPITEAFF TGTGCCAGCAGCTTAGGGGGAGCCGGGACAGGGGGACCCATCACTGAAGCTTTCTTT
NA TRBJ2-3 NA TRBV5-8 CASSLTLAPGRFTQYF TGTGCCAGCAGCTTGACCCTAGCGCCGGGCCGCTTTACGCAGTATTTT
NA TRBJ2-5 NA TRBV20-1 CSAREGLQETQYF TGCAGTGCTAGGGAGGGCTTACAAGAGACCCAGTACTTC
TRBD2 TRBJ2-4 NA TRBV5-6 CASSSGGGRNIQYF TGTGCCAGCAGCTCCGGGGGAGGGAGAAACATTCAGTACTTC
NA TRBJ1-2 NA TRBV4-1 CASSQDFSRTRDEDTF TGCGCCAGCAGCCAAGATTTCTCACGAACGAGGGACGAGGACACCTTC
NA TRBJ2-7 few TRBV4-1 CASSHKTTYEQYF TGCGCCAGCAGCCACAAGACAACCTACGAGCAGTACTTC
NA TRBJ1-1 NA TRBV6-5 CASRRDGNMNTEAFF TGTGCCAGCAGAAGGGACGGAAACATGAACACTGAAGCTTTCTTT
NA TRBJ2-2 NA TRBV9 CASSASQLNTGELFF TGTGCCAGCAGCGCTAGCCAGTTGAACACCGGGGAGCTGTTTTTT
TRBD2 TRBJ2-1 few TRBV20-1 CSARDLMTSGNSNEQFF TGCAGTGCTAGAGACCTGATGACTAGCGGGAACTCCAATGAGCAGTTCTTC
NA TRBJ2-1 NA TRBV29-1 CSVSKGLFGDNEQFF TGCAGCGTGTCGAAGGGACTGTTTGGAGACAATGAGCAGTTCTTC
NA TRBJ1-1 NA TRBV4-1 CASSSVADTEAFF TGCGCCAGCAGCTCAGTGGCGGACACTGAAGCTTTCTTT
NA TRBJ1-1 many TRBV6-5 CASSWGLNTEAFF TGTGCCAGCAGCTGGGGGTTGAACACTGAAGCTTTCTTT
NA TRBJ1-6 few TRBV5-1 CASSLAGAQYNSPLHF TGCGCCAGCAGCTTGGCGGGGGCGCAGTATAATTCACCCCTCCACTTT
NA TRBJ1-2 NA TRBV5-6 CASSLVVRTNYGYTF TGTGCCAGCAGCTTGGTCGTAAGGACTAACTATGGCTACACCTTC
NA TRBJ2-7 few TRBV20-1 CSARDWRFGDLYEQYF TGCAGTGCTAGAGATTGGCGGTTCGGGGATCTGTACGAGCAGTACTTC
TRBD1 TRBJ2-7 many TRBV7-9 CASSLGTAEGGVEQYF TGTGCCAGCAGCTTGGGGACAGCCGAAGGTGGCGTCGAGCAGTACTTC